The next 20 T cell receptor beta chains were all read from a single sample in a study of control samples from healthy donors and cancer patients. Clones were read by immunoSEQ multiplex PCR, and TCRdb kept only the in-frame ones, dropping some. The sample holds 150,000 to 180,000 clones, 85% to 95% seen once. The sample was blood. These receptors were taken from a man in his forties or fifties in good health.

This chain uses TRBV28 with TRBJ2-2; 9 bases agree with TRBD1. This CDR3 has 17 amino acids. The germline CDR1 and CDR2 sequences are MDHEN and SYDVKM. Unmatched junction bases numbered 11, after V lost 4 bases and J lost 5 bases. The CDR3 reads CASSWRPGQGRTGELFF. CDR3 nucleotides: TGTGCCAGCAGTTGGAGGCCGGGACAGGGTAGGACCGGGGAGCTGTTTTTT.

The chain uses TRBV7-9 and TRBJ1-1; D not certain. This CDR3 spans 17 amino acids. The V gene lost 6 bases and the J gene lost 1 base, with 21 bases spanning the gap. Germline CDR1 SEHNR, CDR2 FQNEAQ (reference sequence). In DNA form, the CDR3 reads TGTGCCAGCAGTGGGGAGAAGATTAGACGGGGGAACACTGAAGCTTTCTTT. Its protein is CASSGEKIRRGNTEAFF.

This chain joins TRBV5-1 and TRBJ2-1, with a tentative D call TRBD1 (5 bases). This CDR3 is 13 amino acids long. V gave up 4 bases and J gave up 5 bases, with 10 bases separating them. Per germline, CDR1 SGHRS and CDR2 YFSETQ. CDR3 DNA sequence: TGCGCCAGCAGCGCTCTGACAGACAATGAGCAGTTCTTC. Its translation: CASSALTDNEQFF.

This clone has a handful of counts. The genes are TRBV5-1 and TRBJ1-2; D not resolved. This CDR3 contains 13 residues. CDR1 is SGHRS and CDR2 is YFSETQ in the germline V gene. Trimming shortened V by 3 bases and J by 4 bases, and 10 bases separated the two germline ends. In nucleotides, the CDR3 is TGCGCCAGCAGCTCGGGAGCGCGCTATGGCTACACCTTC. Amino acid sequence: CASSSGARYGYTF.

The V call is TRBV5-6, the J call TRBJ2-7, with 10 bases identical to TRBD2. J lost 0 bases, V lost 4 bases, and 7 bases had no gene match. The CDR3 is 16 amino acids. CDR1 and CDR2 from the germline V gene are SGHDT and YYEEEE. The chain's CDR3 is CASSKTSGVSSYEQYF. The CDR3 region has the DNA TGTGCCAGCAGCAAAACTAGCGGGGTAAGCTCCTACGAGCAGTACTTC.

This chain joins TRBV25-1 and TRBJ2-2; D is undetermined. The CDR3 is made up of 14 amino acids. The V and J ends lost 7 bases and 6 bases respectively, with 15 bases between them. CDR1 MGHDK and CDR2 SYGVNS come from the germline V gene. CDR3 DNA sequence: TGTGCCAGCACCCCTCTGGGGTCTTCCGGGGAGCTGTTTTTT. It specifies CASTPLGSSGELFF.

CDR3 loop: CASSSRGVGTEAFF. Here the CDR3 DNA reads TGTGCCAGCAGTTCCAGGGGAGTGGGCACTGAAGCTTTCTTT. J is TRBJ1-1 and V is TRBV6-2 or TRBV6-3, with D possibly matching TRBD1 (6 bases). CDR3 length: 14 amino acids. Germline CDR1 is MNHEY and CDR2 is SVGEGT. Trimming shortened V by 4 bases and J by 4 bases, and 13 bases separated the two germline ends.

J is TRBJ1-1 and V is TRBV24-1; D call uncertain. Per germline, CDR1 KGHDR and CDR2 SFDVKD. This CDR3 has 13 residues. The V end lost 4 bases, the J end lost 5 bases, and 10 bases lay between the germline ends. The CDR3 region is CATSDDGWTEAFF. The CDR3 bases are TGTGCCACCAGTGACGACGGTTGGACTGAAGCTTTCTTT.

V and J are TRBV5-1 and TRBJ1-2, with 9 bases aligning to TRBD1. Looked up from germline, CDR1 is SGHRS and CDR2 is YFSETQ. V shed 5 bases and J 4 bases; nucleotides not matched to a gene: 9. This CDR3 comprises 15 residues. The CDR3 nucleotides are TGCGCCAGCAGTCCCGGGACAGGGCAGGCCTATGGCTACACCTTC. Residues: CASSPGTGQAYGYTF.

The genes are TRBV7-8 and TRBJ1-2; 10 bases match TRBD1. The CDR3 runs to 16 residues. Germline lookup yields CDR1 SGHVS and CDR2 FQNEAQ. The junction had 7 bases not matched to a gene; V was cut back by 5 bases and J by 1 base. The CDR3 loop reads CASSPGTGDYNYGYTF. Here the CDR3 DNA reads TGTGCCAGCAGCCCCGGGACAGGGGACTATAACTATGGCTACACCTTC.

The V call is TRBV2, the J call TRBJ1-2; D gene unclear. Trimming removed 3 bases from V and 6 bases from J, with 17 bases in between. From germline, CDR1 is SNHLY and CDR2 FYNNEI. The CDR3 has 15 amino acids. CDR3 amino acids: CASSDVDVISDGYTF. As DNA, the CDR3 is TGTGCCAGCAGTGACGTGGATGTGATAAGTGATGGCTACACCTTC.

The CDR3 protein is CASSPLQGAGYGYTF. In nucleotides, the CDR3 is TGTGCCAGCAGCCCCCTACAGGGGGCCGGCTATGGCTACACCTTC. The chain uses TRBV7-6 and TRBJ1-2, with TRBD1 identical over 9 bases. The CDR3 runs 15 residues. The trim removed 5 bases at V and 4 bases at J, leaving 8 bases unmatched. Germline values: CDR1 SGHVS, CDR2 FNYEAQ.

This clone has only one observation. The chain employs TRBV18 and TRBJ1-1; D not certain. This CDR3 is built from 13 residues. In germline, CDR1 is KGHSH, CDR2 LQKENI. V was cut by 1 base and J by 4 bases, with 7 bases left in between. DNA for the CDR3: TGTGCCAGCTCACCACAGAAGGGCACTGAAGCTTTCTTT. It translates to CASSPQKGTEAFF.

This rearrangement joins TRBV2 to TRBJ1-4, with a tentative D call TRBD1 (6 bases). The CDR3 has 15 residues. The germline V gene encodes CDR1 SNHLY and CDR2 FYNNEI. V was trimmed by 4 bases and J by 4 bases, leaving 13 bases between them. This CDR3 reads CASSGRGGFNEKLFF. As DNA, the CDR3 is TGTGCCAGCAGTGGTAGGGGGGGATTTAATGAAAAACTGTTTTTT.

This clone was seen only once. V and J are TRBV24-1 and TRBJ2-7; 8 positions match TRBD1. Looked up from germline, CDR1 is KGHDR and CDR2 is SFDVKD. Unmatched junction bases numbered 6, after V lost 6 bases and J lost 0 bases. The CDR3 runs to 15 residues. As DNA, the CDR3 is TGTGCCACCAGTTCCGACAGGGGATCCTCCTACGAGCAGTACTTC. Protein product: CATSSDRGSSYEQYF.

The chain carries TRBV30 and TRBJ1-5, with unresolved D. V was pared by 8 bases and J by 5 bases, with 16 bases between. The CDR3 is 13 residues long. Germline CDR1 and CDR2: GTSNPN and SVGIG (reference sequence). Written as DNA, the CDR3 is TGTGCCACCTCGGCTGGGAGGGATCAGCCCCAGCATTTT. Protein sequence: CATSAGRDQPQHF.

Only one count was recorded for this clone. This chain connects TRBV7-2 to TRBJ2-4; D gene ambiguous. V was pared by 1 base and J by 8 bases, with 9 bases between. This CDR3 spans 13 amino acids. Germline loops: CDR1 SGHTA, CDR2 FQGNSA. The CDR3: CASSLGLWDIQYF. The CDR3 region has the DNA TGTGCCAGCAGCTTAGGGCTGTGGGACATTCAGTACTTC.

This chain connects TRBV19 to TRBJ2-4; 12 nucleotides match TRBD2. Germline V gene sequence: CDR1 LNHDA, CDR2 SQIVND (reference sequence). This CDR3 is built from 16 residues. J gave up 2 bases and V 2 bases, and 1 base lay outside the gene matches. In DNA form, the CDR3 reads TGTGCCAGTAGTATACTAGCGGGGGGGTCCAAAAACATTCAGTACTTC. Encoded protein: CASSILAGGSKNIQYF.

The chain has TRBV4-1 and TRBJ2-7; TRBD1 might be the D (6 bases). The length of the CDR3 is 15 residues. V dropped 4 bases and J dropped 1 base, with 14 bases sitting between them. Germline assignment: CDR1 MGHRA and CDR2 YSYEKL. The CDR3 here is CASSPFRGLSYEQYF. CDR3 DNA sequence: TGCGCCAGCAGCCCGTTCAGGGGTCTATCCTACGAGCAGTACTTC.

V usage is TRBV3-1 (or the pseudogene TRBV3-2) and J usage is TRBJ2-4; possibly TRBD1 for D (6 bases). V was clipped by 2 bases and J by 9 bases, with 8 bases between them. The CDR3 is made up of 12 amino acids. Germline CDR1 reads LGHDT; CDR2 reads YNNKEL (reference sequence). CDR3 in amino acids: CASSQQGSIQYF. The CDR3 DNA is TGTGCCAGCAGCCAACAGGGGTCCATTCAGTACTTC.